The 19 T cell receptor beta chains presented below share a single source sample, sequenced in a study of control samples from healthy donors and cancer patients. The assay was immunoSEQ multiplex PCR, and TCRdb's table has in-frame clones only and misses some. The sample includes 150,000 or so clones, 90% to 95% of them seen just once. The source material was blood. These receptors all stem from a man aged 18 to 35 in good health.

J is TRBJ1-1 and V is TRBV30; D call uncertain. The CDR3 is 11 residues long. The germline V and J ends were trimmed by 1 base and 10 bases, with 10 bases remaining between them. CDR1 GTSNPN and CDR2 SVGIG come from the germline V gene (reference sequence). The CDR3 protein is CAWSEGVAAFF. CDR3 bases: TGTGCCTGGAGTGAGGGTGTTGCAGCTTTCTTT. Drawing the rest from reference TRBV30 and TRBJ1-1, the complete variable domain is SQTIHQWPATLVQPVGSPLSLECTVEGTSNPNLYWYRQAAGRGLQLLFYSVGIGQISSEVPQNLSASRPQDRQFILSSKKLLLSDSGFYLCAWSEGVAAFFGQGTRLTVV.

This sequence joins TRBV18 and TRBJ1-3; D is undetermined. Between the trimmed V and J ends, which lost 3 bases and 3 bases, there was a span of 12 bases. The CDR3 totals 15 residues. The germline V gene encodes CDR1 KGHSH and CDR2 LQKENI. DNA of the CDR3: TGTGCCAGCTCACCCGTCAGAGACTTTGGAAACACCATATATTTT. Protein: CASSPVRDFGNTIYF. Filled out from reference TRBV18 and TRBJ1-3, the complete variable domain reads NAGVMQNPRHLVRRRGQEARLRCSPMKGHSHVYWYRQLPEEGLKFMVYLQKENIIDESGMPKERFSAEFPKEGPSILRIQQVVRGDSAAYFCASSPVRDFGNTIYFGEGSWLTVV.

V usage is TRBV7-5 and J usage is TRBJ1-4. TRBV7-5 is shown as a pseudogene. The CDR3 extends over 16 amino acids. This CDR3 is CARSPRRARGHEKLFF. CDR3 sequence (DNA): TGTGCCAGAAGCCCAAGGCGGGCCCGGGGGCATGAAAAACTGTTTTTT.

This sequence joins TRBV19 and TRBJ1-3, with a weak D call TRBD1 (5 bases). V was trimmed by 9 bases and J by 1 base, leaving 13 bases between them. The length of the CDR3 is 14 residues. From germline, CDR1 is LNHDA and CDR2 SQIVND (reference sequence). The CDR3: CASSRGDSGNTIYF. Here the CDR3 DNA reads TGTGCCAGCAGCAGAGGGGATTCTGGAAACACCATATATTTT.

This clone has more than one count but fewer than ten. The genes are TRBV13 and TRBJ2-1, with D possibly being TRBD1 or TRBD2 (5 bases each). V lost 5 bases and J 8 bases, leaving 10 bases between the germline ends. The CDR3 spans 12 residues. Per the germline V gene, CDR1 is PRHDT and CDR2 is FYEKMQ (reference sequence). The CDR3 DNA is TGTGCCAGCAGCCCCCGGGGCCATGAGCAGTTCTTC. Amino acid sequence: CASSPRGHEQFF.

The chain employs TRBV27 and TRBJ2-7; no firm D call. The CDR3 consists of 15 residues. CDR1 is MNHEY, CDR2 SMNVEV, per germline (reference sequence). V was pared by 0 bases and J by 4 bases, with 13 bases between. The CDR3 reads CASSLSPWTGYEQYF. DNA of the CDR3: TGTGCCAGCAGTTTATCGCCGTGGACGGGTTACGAGCAGTACTTC.

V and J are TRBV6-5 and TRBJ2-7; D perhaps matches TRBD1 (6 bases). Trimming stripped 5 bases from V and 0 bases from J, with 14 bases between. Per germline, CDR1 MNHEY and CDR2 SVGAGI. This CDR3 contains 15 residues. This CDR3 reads CASSRRGGTSYEQYF. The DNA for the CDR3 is TGTGCCAGCAGTCGCAGAGGGGGTACCTCCTACGAGCAGTACTTC.

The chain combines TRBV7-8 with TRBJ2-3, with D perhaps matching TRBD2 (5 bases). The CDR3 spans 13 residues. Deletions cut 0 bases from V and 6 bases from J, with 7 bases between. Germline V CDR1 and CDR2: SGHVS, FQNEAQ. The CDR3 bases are TGTGCCAGCAGCTTAGCTAGAGGGGATACGCAGTATTTT. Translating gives CASSLARGDTQYF.

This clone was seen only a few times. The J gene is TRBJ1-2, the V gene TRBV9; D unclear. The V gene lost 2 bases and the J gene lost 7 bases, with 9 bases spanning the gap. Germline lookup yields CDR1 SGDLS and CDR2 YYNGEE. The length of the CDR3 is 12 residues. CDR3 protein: CASSVGGSGYTF. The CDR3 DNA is TGTGCCAGCAGCGTTGGAGGGAGTGGCTACACCTTC.

CDR3: CSVEAGTSTYF. The CDR3 coding sequence is TGCAGCGTTGAGGCCGGGACATCTACGTATTTT. The chain carries TRBV29-1 and TRBJ1-3, with TRBD1 as a possible D gene (6 bases). This CDR3 is 11 amino acids long. From germline, CDR1 is SQVTM and CDR2 ANQGSEA. V lost 3 bases, J lost 16 bases, and 16 bases lay in between.

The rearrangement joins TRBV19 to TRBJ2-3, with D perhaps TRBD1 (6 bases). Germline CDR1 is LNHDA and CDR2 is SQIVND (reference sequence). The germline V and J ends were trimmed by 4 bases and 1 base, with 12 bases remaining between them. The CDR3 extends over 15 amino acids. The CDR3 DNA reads TGTGCCAGTAGTACAGGGGTCCCGGGCACAGATACGCAGTATTTT. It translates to CASSTGVPGTDTQYF.

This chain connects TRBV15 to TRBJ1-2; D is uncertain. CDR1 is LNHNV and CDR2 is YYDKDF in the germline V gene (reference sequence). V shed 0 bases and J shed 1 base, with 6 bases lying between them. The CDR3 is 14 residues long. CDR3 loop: CATSRDSINYGYTF. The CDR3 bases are TGTGCCACCAGCAGAGACAGCATTAACTATGGCTACACCTTC. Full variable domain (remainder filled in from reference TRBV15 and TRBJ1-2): DAMVIQNPRYQVTQFGKPVTLSCSQTLNHNVMYWYQQKSSQAPKLLFHYYDKDFNNEADTPDNFQSRRPNTSFCFLDIRSPGLGDTAMYLCATSRDSINYGYTFGSGTRLTVV.

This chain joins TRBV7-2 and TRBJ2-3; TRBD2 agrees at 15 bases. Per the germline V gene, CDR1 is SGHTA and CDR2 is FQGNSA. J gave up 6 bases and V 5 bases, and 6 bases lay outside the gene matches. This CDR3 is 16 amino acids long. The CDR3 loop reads CASSPGLAGGADTQYF. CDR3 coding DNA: TGTGCCAGCAGCCCAGGACTAGCGGGGGGGGCGGATACGCAGTATTTT.

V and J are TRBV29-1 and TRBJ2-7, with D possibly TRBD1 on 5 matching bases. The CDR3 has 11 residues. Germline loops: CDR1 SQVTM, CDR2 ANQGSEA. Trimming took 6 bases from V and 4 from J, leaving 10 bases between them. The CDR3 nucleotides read TGCAGCGTCGGAGACAGTTACGAGCAGTACTTC. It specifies CSVGDSYEQYF.

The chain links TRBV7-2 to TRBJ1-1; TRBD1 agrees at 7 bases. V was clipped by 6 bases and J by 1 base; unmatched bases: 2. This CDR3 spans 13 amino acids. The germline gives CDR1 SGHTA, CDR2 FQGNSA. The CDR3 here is CASRGQRNTEAFF. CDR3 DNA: TGTGCCAGCAGGGGACAGCGGAACACTGAAGCTTTCTTT.

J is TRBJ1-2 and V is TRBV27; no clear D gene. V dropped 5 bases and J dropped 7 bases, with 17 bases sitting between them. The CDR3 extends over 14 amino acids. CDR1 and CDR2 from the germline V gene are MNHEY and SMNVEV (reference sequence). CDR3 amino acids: CASSPLGSLRGYTF. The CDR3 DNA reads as TGTGCCAGCAGTCCCCTGGGCAGTCTGCGTGGCTACACCTTC.

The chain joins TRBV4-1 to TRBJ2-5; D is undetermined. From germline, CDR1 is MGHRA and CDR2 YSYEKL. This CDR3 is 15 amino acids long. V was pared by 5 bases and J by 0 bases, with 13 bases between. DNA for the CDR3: TGCGCCAGCAGCACCCCTCGGGCATACCAAGAGACCCAGTACTTC. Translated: CASSTPRAYQETQYF.

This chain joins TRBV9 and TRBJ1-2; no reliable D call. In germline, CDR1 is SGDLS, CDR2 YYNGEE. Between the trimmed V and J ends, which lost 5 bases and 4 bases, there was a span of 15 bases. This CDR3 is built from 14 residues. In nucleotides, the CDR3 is TGTGCCAGCAGTAAGACGGTCGTTACCTATGGCTACACCTTC. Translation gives CASSKTVVTYGYTF. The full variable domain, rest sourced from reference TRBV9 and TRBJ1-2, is DSGVTQTPKHLITATGQRVTLRCSPRSGDLSVYWYQQSLDQGLQFLIQYYNGEERAKGNILERFSAQQFPDLHSELNLSSLELGDSALYFCASSKTVVTYGYTFGSGTRLTVV.

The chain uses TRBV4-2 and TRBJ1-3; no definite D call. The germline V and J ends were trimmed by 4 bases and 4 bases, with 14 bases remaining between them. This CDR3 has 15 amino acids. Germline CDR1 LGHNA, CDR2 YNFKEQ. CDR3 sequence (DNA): TGTGCCAGCAGCCCTCTGGGATCCAACGGAAACACCATATATTTT. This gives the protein CASSPLGSNGNTIYF.